This passage covers 26 T cell receptor beta chains from one sample sequenced in a study of shared clonotypes between healthy human individuals. Assay: immunoSEQ multiplex PCR; the TCRdb copy retains only in-frame clones and omits some. The sample holds under 2,500,000 clones, 90% to 97% seen once. Sequenced: naive CD4+ T cells sorted from blood. The subset: CD45RA+ positively selected. Receptor source: a man between 18 and 35 years old in good health.

The V and J genes are TRBV9 and TRBJ2-2; 9 positions match TRBD1. The trim removed 0 bases at V and 0 bases at J, leaving 12 bases unmatched. CDR1 and CDR2 from the germline V gene are SGDLS and YYNGEE. The CDR3 totals 20 residues. CDR3 sequence (DNA): TGTGCCAGCAGCGTAGTCGGAACAGGGGGCAGTTTTTCGAACACCGGGGAGCTGTTTTTT. This translates into CASSVVGTGGSFSNTGELFF.

This chain uses TRBV5-6 with TRBJ2-7, with no clear D. This CDR3 region has 14 residues. V shed 5 bases and J shed 5 bases, with 17 bases lying between them. Germline loops: CDR1 SGHDT, CDR2 YYEEEE. This chain's CDR3 is CASSFTGPVDEQYF. DNA of the CDR3: TGTGCCAGCAGTTTTACCGGGCCCGTCGACGAGCAGTACTTC.

This clone has a single count. The chain combines TRBV5-4 with TRBJ1-1, with D possibly matching TRBD1 (6 bases). Looked up from germline, CDR1 is SGHNT and CDR2 is YYREEE (reference sequence). Trimming pared 3 bases from V and 2 bases from J, leaving 14 bases between. This CDR3 has 15 residues. CDR3 sequence (DNA): TGTGCCAGCAGCTCCGGACAGCCGTTAAACACTGAAGCTTTCTTT. Translating gives CASSSGQPLNTEAFF.

This chain uses TRBV30 with TRBJ2-3; D ambiguous. This CDR3 has 13 amino acids. V shed 5 bases and J shed 4 bases, with 13 bases lying between them. Germline V gene sequence: CDR1 GTSNPN, CDR2 SVGIG (reference sequence). The DNA for the CDR3 is TGTGCCTGGGGTGGCCGAGGCCCAGATACGCAGTATTTT. It codes for CAWGGRGPDTQYF.

This clone has a single count. V and J are TRBV2 and TRBJ1-1; the D gene is possibly TRBD1 (5 bases). CDR3 size: 13 residues. The V end lost 2 bases, the J end lost 6 bases, and 10 bases lay between the germline ends. From germline, CDR1 is SNHLY and CDR2 FYNNEI. The chain's CDR3 is CASSENWGAEAFF. The CDR3 DNA is TGTGCCAGCAGTGAAAATTGGGGGGCTGAAGCTTTCTTT.

The rearrangement uses TRBV19 and TRBJ1-2; maybe TRBD1 (5 bases). V dropped 4 bases and J dropped 8 bases, with 11 bases sitting between them. This CDR3 is built from 12 residues. Looked up from germline, CDR1 is LNHDA and CDR2 is SQIVND (reference sequence). CDR3 in amino acids: CASSRGLTGYTF. The CDR3 nucleotides are TGTGCCAGTAGTAGGGGCCTCACCGGCTACACCTTC.

The chain combines TRBV7-2 with TRBJ2-3, with a possible D match to TRBD2 (6 bases). Germline V gene lookup returns CDR1 SGHTA and CDR2 FQGNSA. The CDR3 length is 13 residues. Trimming shortened V by 3 bases and J by 6 bases, and 10 bases separated the two germline ends. The CDR3 region is CASSFGLSDTQYF. CDR3 DNA: TGTGCCAGCAGCTTTGGACTATCTGATACGCAGTATTTT.

V gene TRBV5-1 combines with J gene TRBJ2-7; D may be TRBD1 or TRBD2 (5 bases each). The V gene lost 5 bases and the J gene lost 4 bases, with 19 bases spanning the gap. CDR1 SGHRS and CDR2 YFSETQ come from the germline V gene. The CDR3 consists of 15 residues. The CDR3 sequence is CASSLTRDPGYEQYF. CDR3 nucleotides: TGCGCCAGCAGTCTAACCCGGGACCCAGGGTACGAGCAGTACTTC.

This clone was found a few times. The rearrangement uses TRBV9 and TRBJ1-6, with 7 bases fitting TRBD1. CDR3 size: 15 residues. The V gene's germline CDR1 is SGDLS and CDR2 YYNGEE. Unmatched junction bases numbered 4, after V lost 0 bases and J lost 7 bases. This chain's CDR3 is CASSVEGRGNSPLHF. As DNA, the CDR3 is TGTGCCAGCAGCGTAGAAGGCAGGGGGAATTCACCCCTCCACTTT.

The chain combines TRBV5-6 with TRBJ1-6, with 8 positions matching TRBD1. This CDR3 is 18 amino acids long. The V segment lost 5 bases and the J segment 0 bases; nucleotides outside the gene matches: 10. Germline CDR1 reads SGHDT; CDR2 reads YYEEEE. CDR3 nucleotide sequence: TGTGCCAGCAGTCTACGACAGGGGTCTAGCTCCTATAATTCACCCCTCCACTTT. This translates into CASSLRQGSSSYNSPLHF.

V gene TRBV19 combines with J gene TRBJ1-4, with D possibly being TRBD1 (5 bases). This CDR3 contains 15 residues. V lost 9 bases and J lost 8, with 22 bases in between. Germline values: CDR1 LNHDA, CDR2 SQIVND (reference sequence). The CDR3 region has the DNA TGTGCCAGCCATGATCTCCGGAAAGGGGAAGAAAAACTGTTTTTT. Encoded protein: CASHDLRKGEEKLFF.

The chain combines TRBV12-5 with TRBJ1-6; no clear D gene. V lost 2 bases and J 10 bases, leaving 6 bases between the germline ends. The CDR3 covers 12 residues. From germline, CDR1 is LGHNT and CDR2 FRNRAP. CDR3 sequence: CASGLSLSPLHF. CDR3 sequence (DNA): TGTGCTAGTGGTTTGAGCTTATCACCCCTCCACTTT.

The chain combines TRBV30 with TRBJ1-6; D is uncertain. CDR1 is GTSNPN and CDR2 is SVGIG in the germline V gene (reference sequence). Trimming shortened V by 1 base and J by 11 bases, and 9 bases separated the two germline ends. CDR3 length: 12 residues. The DNA for the CDR3 is TGTGCCTGGAGTGCCCCCTCGGCACCCCTCCACTTT. The encoded protein is CAWSAPSAPLHF.

This rearrangement joins TRBV18 to TRBJ1-1; no firm D call. Per the germline V gene, CDR1 is KGHSH and CDR2 is LQKENI. CDR3 length: 16 amino acids. Trimming removed 5 bases at V and 0 bases at J, with 16 bases between. In nucleotides, the CDR3 is TGTGCCAGCTCATCGACGGAGGCATTCATGAACACTGAAGCTTTCTTT. It codes for CASSSTEAFMNTEAFF. Using reference TRBV18 and TRBJ1-1 for the parts outside the CDR3, the full variable domain is NAGVMQNPRHLVRRRGQEARLRCSPMKGHSHVYWYRQLPEEGLKFMVYLQKENIIDESGMPKERFSAEFPKEGPSILRIQQVVRGDSAAYFCASSSTEAFMNTEAFFGQGTRLTVV.

The chain joins TRBV6-5 to TRBJ2-7; 7 bases align to TRBD1. Germline V gene sequence: CDR1 MNHEY, CDR2 SVGAGI. The CDR3 runs to 14 residues. V lost 6 bases and J lost 1; bases outside the gene matches: 6. The CDR3 loop reads CASSIRDSSYEQYF. In DNA, the CDR3 is TGTGCCAGCAGCATCCGGGACAGTTCCTACGAGCAGTACTTC.

With respect to this clone: The same CDR3 also results from other DNA sequences found in this sample. The rearrangement uses TRBV25-1 and TRBJ2-7, with TRBD1 matching 12 bases. Trimming removed 6 bases from V and 5 bases from J; junction bases left unmatched: 2. This CDR3 spans 13 amino acids. Germline CDR1 is MGHDK and CDR2 is SYGVNS. The CDR3 loop reads CASRGQGADEQYF. The CDR3 coding sequence is TGTGCCAGCAGGGGACAGGGGGCGGACGAGCAGTACTTC.

The chain carries TRBV6-6 and TRBJ2-4; TRBD1 or TRBD2 may be the D gene (5 bases each). CDR3 length: 15 residues. Germline V CDR1 and CDR2: MNHNY, SVGAGI (reference sequence). Deletions cut 0 bases from V and 7 bases from J, with 13 bases between. The chain's CDR3 is CASSYSGPRANIQYF. CDR3 DNA: TGTGCCAGCAGTTACTCGGGACCCAGGGCGAACATTCAGTACTTC.

V is TRBV5-5 and J is TRBJ1-3; D gene unclear. The CDR3 extends over 14 amino acids. Trimming took 1 base from V and 4 from J, leaving 9 bases between them. The germline V gene encodes CDR1 SGHKS and CDR2 YYEKEE (reference sequence). The CDR3 DNA reads as TGTGCCAGCAGCTTGCCGGTGGAAGGAAACACCATATATTTT. Residues: CASSLPVEGNTIYF.

On this clone itself: Other DNA sequences from this sample encode an identical CDR3 as well. The J gene is TRBJ2-7, the V gene TRBV18, with D possibly TRBD2 on 5 matching bases. The CDR3 runs to 12 residues. The germline CDR1 and CDR2 sequences are KGHSH and LQKENI. Trimming pared 5 bases from V and 3 bases from J, leaving 8 bases between. The CDR3 bases are TGTGCCAGCTCATCAAGCGGCTACGAGCAGTACTTC. This gives the protein CASSSSGYEQYF.

The V gene is TRBV28, the J gene TRBJ1-2; D is undetermined. Trimming removed 8 bases from V and 0 bases from J, with 13 bases in between. The CDR3 is 14 residues long. Germline V gene sequence: CDR1 MDHEN, CDR2 SYDVKM. The CDR3 sequence: CASQENGSNYGYTF. The DNA of the CDR3 is TGTGCCAGCCAAGAGAACGGTTCTAACTATGGCTACACCTTC.

The V call is TRBV28, the J call TRBJ2-7, with D possibly TRBD1 on 6 matching bases. Trimming stripped 5 bases from V and 0 bases from J, with 11 bases between. Germline CDR1 is MDHEN and CDR2 is SYDVKM. The CDR3 runs 14 residues. The CDR3 region has the DNA TGTGCCAGCAGTACTACAGGGATCTCCTACGAGCAGTACTTC. It yields the protein CASSTTGISYEQYF.

The chain recombines TRBV18 with TRBJ1-4; no firm D call. Germline V lookup: CDR1 KGHSH, CDR2 LQKENI. The CDR3 contains 15 residues. Trimming shortened V by 3 bases and J by 7 bases, and 15 bases separated the two germline ends. The DNA of the CDR3 is TGTGCCAGCTCACCGAGTACCCCCGGGAGTGAAAAACTGTTTTTT. Its translation is CASSPSTPGSEKLFF.

The chain links TRBV6-4 to TRBJ2-2, with TRBD2 identical over 10 bases. The CDR3 has 14 residues. J lost 5 bases, V lost 5 bases, and 2 bases had no gene match. Germline CDR1 reads MRHNA; CDR2 reads SNTAGT. Here the CDR3 DNA reads TGTGCCAGCAGTACGGGACTAGCGACCGGGGAGCTGTTTTTT. Its protein is CASSTGLATGELFF.

The V gene is TRBV29-1, the J gene TRBJ2-3; a possible D gene is TRBD2 (5 bases). This CDR3 has 14 amino acids. Germline CDR1 and CDR2: SQVTM and ANQGSEA. V dropped 6 bases and J dropped 2 bases, with 15 bases sitting between them. CDR3 residues: CSVPAAVNTDTQYF. The DNA of the CDR3 is TGCAGCGTCCCGGCAGCGGTAAACACAGATACGCAGTATTTT.

This clone is a singleton in its sample. V gene TRBV6-1 combines with J gene TRBJ2-2; 7 bases are a match to TRBD1. Germline V gene lookup returns CDR1 MNHNS and CDR2 SASEGT. The J segment lost 4 bases and the V segment lost 5 bases, leaving 4 bases of the junction unmatched. CDR3 length: 14 amino acids. CDR3 residues: CASSPTGRTGELFF. The CDR3 coding sequence is TGTGCCAGCAGTCCGACAGGGCGCACCGGGGAGCTGTTTTTT.

The chain is built from TRBV6-1 and TRBJ2-5; D uncertain. V was shortened by 10 bases and J by 1 base, with 13 bases between the two germline ends. CDR1 and CDR2 (germline): MNHNS, SASEGT. This CDR3 spans 13 amino acids. The chain's CDR3 is CANLDIAQETQYF. DNA of the CDR3: TGTGCCAACCTCGACATAGCCCAAGAGACCCAGTACTTC.